This T cell receptor (beta chain) stems from a study of shared clonotypes between healthy human individuals. Whole-study context: Each donor had three CD4 naive, three CD4 memory, two CD8 naive and one CD8 memory plate. General study points: Researchers found naive subsets generally carried larger estimated richness than memory subsets.

Turning to this clone: Its antigen is currently unknown. A junction end diverges from the germline sequence, so it may reflect a read error.

The CDR3 length is 13 residues. Per the germline V gene, CDR1 is LNHDA and CDR2 is SQIVND (reference sequence). Evenly divided among several immunoSEQ plates was the genomic DNA of each subset. The repertoire was sequenced with immunoSEQ multiplex PCR; TCRdb's copy has only in-frame clones and lacks some. The sample holds under 200,000 clones, approximately 92% seen once. The clonotype was recovered from a woman aged 30 to 39 in good health. Sequencing used naive CD4+ T cells sorted from blood. Described subset: CD45RA+ positively selected. V usage is TRBV19 and J usage is TRBJ2-4, with TRBD1 matching over 10 bases. The CDR3 bases are TGTGCCAGTAGTATACCGGACAGGGGGGCGGTTGACTTC. Translating it yields CASSIPDRGAVDF.